Listed below are T cell receptor beta chains from one sample, sequenced in a study of T-cell reconstitution after alpha-beta-depleted transplantation in children. Each CDR3 protein gets one entry after TCRdb re-called the PCR reads with MiXCR. Of approximately 490,000 distinct CDR3 sequences in the sample, around an eighth were seen once. The material sequenced was PBMCs from the stem cell graft donor, taken from the stem cell graft. The receptors stem from a human donor who donated a stem cell graft to a child with combined immunodeficiency. The CDR3 runs from the conserved cysteine through the conserved F or W. D genes are given only for firm matches. Clone size is given for some rows only: seen once, a few or many times, or a class if the clone is expanded.

TRBV7-2	.	.	TRBJ2-5	CASSRVQETQYF	TGTGCCAGCAGCAGGGTTCAAGAGACCCAGTACTTC
TRBV4-3	TRBD2	few	TRBJ2-1	CASSLRSGATYNEQFF	TGCGCCAGCAGCCTTCGTAGCGGGGCAACCTACAATGAGCAGTTCTTC
TRBV14	TRBD2	.	TRBJ2-2	CASSQILLATRRTGELFF	TGTGCCAGCAGCCAAATTCTACTAGCGACAAGGCGGACCGGGGAGCTGTTTTTT
TRBV4-3	.	.	TRBJ2-7	CASSQDRGDSYEQYF	TGCGCCAGCAGCCAAGATCGGGGAGACTCCTACGAGCAGTACTTC
TRBV24-1	.	.	TRBJ2-2	CATSDLYTGPPNTGELFF	TGTGCCACCAGTGATTTGTATACAGGGCCTCCGAACACCGGGGAGCTGTTTTTT
TRBV7-2	TRBD2	.	TRBJ2-1	CASSLESGGYNEQFF	TGTGCCAGCAGCTTAGAAAGCGGGGGCTACAATGAGCAGTTCTTC
TRBV13	.	many	TRBJ2-2	CASSETGTGELFF	TGTGCCAGCAGCGAAACAGGGACCGGGGAGCTGTTTTTT
TRBV20-1	TRBD2	few	TRBJ2-7	CSASSLAGPSYEQYF	TGCAGTGCTAGTTCGCTAGCGGGACCTTCTTACGAGCAGTACTTC
TRBV5-1	.	few	TRBJ1-6	CASSLGWDSPLHF	TGCGCCAGCAGCTTGGGGTGGGATTCACCCCTCCACTTT
TRBV20-1	TRBD2	few	TRBJ2-4	CSAPGLATAKNIQYF	TGCAGTGCTCCCGGACTAGCGACGGCCAAAAACATTCAGTACTTC
TRBV21-1	.	few	TRBJ2-7	CASSRLAGDFLYEQYF	TGTGCCAGCAGCCGACTAGCGGGAGACTTCCTCTACGAGCAGTACTTC
TRBV12-3/TRBV12-4	TRBD2	few	TRBJ2-3	CASSLRGIAGGQSTDTQYF	TGTGCCAGCAGTTTAAGGGGGATAGCGGGGGGCCAAAGCACAGATACGCAGTATTTT
TRBV4-3	TRBD2	many	TRBJ2-3	CASSQDPGGGADTQYF	TGCGCCAGCAGCCAAGATCCCGGGGGGGGCGCAGATACGCAGTATTTT
TRBV4-2	.	few	TRBJ2-3	CASSREQDSSTDTQYF	TGTGCCAGCAGCCGAGAACAGGATTCTAGCACAGATACGCAGTATTTT
TRBV29-1	TRBD2	few	TRBJ2-5	CSVVPNRLAETQYF	TGCAGCGTTGTCCCGAACCGACTAGCAGAGACCCAGTACTTC
TRBV11-2	TRBD1	many	TRBJ2-2	CASSSDRGRGAGELFF	TGTGCCAGCAGCTCGGACAGGGGGCGAGGGGCCGGGGAGCTGTTTTTT
TRBV5-8	.	few	TRBJ1-1	CASSLWTVEAFF	TGTGCCAGCAGCCTGTGGACAGTAGAAGCTTTCTTT